The 9 T cell receptor beta chains below come from one sample, sequenced in a study of blood T cell repertoires in COVID-19. Libraries were prepared by immunoSEQ multiplex PCR; TCRdb keeps only in-frame clonotypes and omits some of them. The table includes around 280,000 clones, more than 75% detected once. The specimen was peripheral blood. Receptors were obtained from a woman in her 30s who had recovered from COVID-19.

The chain has TRBV5-1 and TRBJ1-2, with TRBD1 identical over 10 bases. This CDR3 has 14 amino acids. J lost 7 bases, V lost 3 bases, and 6 bases had no gene match. Looked up from germline, CDR1 is SGHRS and CDR2 is YFSETQ. For the CDR3, the DNA is TGCGCCAGCAGCTCGACAGGGGGCGACTTTGGCTACACCTTC. Amino acids: CASSSTGGDFGYTF.

The genes are TRBV15 and TRBJ2-3; D is uncertain. Between the trimmed V and J ends, which lost 0 bases and 0 bases, there was a span of 10 bases. This CDR3 has 16 amino acids. Germline V gives CDR1 LNHNV, CDR2 YYDKDF (reference sequence). CDR3 residues: CATSREGGTSTDTQYF. CDR3 DNA: TGTGCCACCAGCAGAGAAGGCGGAACTAGCACAGATACGCAGTATTTT.

V usage is TRBV7-8 and J usage is TRBJ1-2; no clear D gene. The germline gives CDR1 SGHVS, CDR2 FQNEAQ. CDR3 length: 13 amino acids. The V gene lost 3 bases and the J gene lost 7 bases, with 12 bases spanning the gap. CDR3 region: CASSFLTQSGYTF. CDR3 DNA: TGTGCCAGCAGCTTTCTCACCCAGTCTGGCTACACCTTC.

The chain employs TRBV7-2 and TRBJ2-7; 7 nucleotides line up with TRBD1. The CDR3 runs to 15 residues. V gave up 6 bases and J gave up 4 bases; unmatched junction bases: 12. Germline-derived CDR1 and CDR2 are SGHTA and FQGNSA. CDR3 sequence reads: CASREVRNRGYEQYF. CDR3 in DNA: TGTGCCAGCAGAGAGGTGCGGAACAGGGGTTACGAGCAGTACTTC.

The rearrangement uses TRBV5-5 and TRBJ1-3, with unresolved D. The CDR3 loop spans 14 amino acids. V was pared by 0 bases and J by 0 bases, with 4 bases between. The germline V gene has CDR1 SGHKS and CDR2 YYEKEE (reference sequence). The CDR3 region is CASSLGSSGNTIYF. For the CDR3, the DNA is TGTGCCAGCAGCTTGGGCAGCTCTGGAAACACCATATATTTT.

The rearrangement joins TRBV12-5 to TRBJ1-2, with TRBD1 as a possible D gene (6 bases). CDR1 and CDR2 from the germline V gene are LGHNT and FRNRAP. The germline V and J ends were trimmed by 3 bases and 4 bases, with 15 bases remaining between them. This CDR3 has 15 residues. The CDR3 protein is CASGLARGNIYGYTF. The CDR3 DNA is TGTGCTAGTGGTTTAGCCAGGGGAAATATCTATGGCTACACCTTC. The whole variable domain, remainder taken from reference TRBV12-5 and TRBJ1-2, is DARVTQTPRHKVTEMGQEVTMRCQPILGHNTVFWYRQTMMQGLELLAYFRNRAPLDDSGMPKDRFSAEMPDATLATLKIQPSEPRDSAVYFCASGLARGNIYGYTFGSGTRLTVV.

The V gene is TRBV10-3, the J gene TRBJ2-7; 8 bases align to TRBD1. Germline CDR1 is ENHRY and CDR2 is SYGVKD. V was clipped by 1 base and J by 6 bases; unmatched bases: 14. The CDR3 loop spans 17 amino acids. The DNA of the CDR3 is TGTGCCATCAGTGAGTTTGCAGGGGGCGCGTCGGTTCTCGAGCAGTACTTC. It translates to CAISEFAGGASVLEQYF.

This sequence joins TRBV27 and TRBJ1-1; no firm D call. Trimming left V 8 bases short and J 4 bases short, with 14 bases between. The CDR3 is 13 amino acids. The germline gives CDR1 MNHEY, CDR2 SMNVEV (reference sequence). The CDR3 DNA reads as TGTGCCAGCGGCAATAACCCGTCCACTGAAGCTTTCTTT. Translation gives CASGNNPSTEAFF.

CDR3 DNA: TGTGCCAGCAGCCTCGGGACTGCGGTAGATGAGCAGTTCTTC. This translates into CASSLGTAVDEQFF. The rearrangement links TRBV5-4 to TRBJ2-1; a weak D match, TRBD2 (6 bases). The germline gives CDR1 SGHNT, CDR2 YYREEE (reference sequence). V was pared by 4 bases and J by 8 bases, with 16 bases between. The CDR3 totals 14 residues.